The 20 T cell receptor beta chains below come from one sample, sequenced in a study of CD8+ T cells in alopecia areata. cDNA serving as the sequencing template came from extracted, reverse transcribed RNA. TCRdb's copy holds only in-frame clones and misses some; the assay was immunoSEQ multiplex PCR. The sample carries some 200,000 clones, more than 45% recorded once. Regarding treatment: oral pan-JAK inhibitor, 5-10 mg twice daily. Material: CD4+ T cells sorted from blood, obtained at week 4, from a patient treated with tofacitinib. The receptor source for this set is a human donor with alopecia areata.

The CDR3 is CASRLDRNYGYTF. CDR3 DNA sequence: TGCGCCAGCAGGCTTGACAGGAACTATGGCTACACCTTC. V is TRBV10-2 and J is TRBJ1-2; D is possibly TRBD1 (6 bases). Trimming took off 6 bases at V and 2 bases at J, with 10 bases between the two ends. CDR1 WSHSY and CDR2 SAAADI come from the germline V gene. This CDR3 is 13 amino acids long.

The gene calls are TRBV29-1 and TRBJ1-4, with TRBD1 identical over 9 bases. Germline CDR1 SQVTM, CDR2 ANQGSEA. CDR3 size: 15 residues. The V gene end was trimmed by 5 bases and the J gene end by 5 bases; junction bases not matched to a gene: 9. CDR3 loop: CSVTGQGRGNEKLFF. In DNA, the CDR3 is TGCAGCGTTACCGGACAGGGGAGGGGAAATGAAAAACTGTTTTTT.

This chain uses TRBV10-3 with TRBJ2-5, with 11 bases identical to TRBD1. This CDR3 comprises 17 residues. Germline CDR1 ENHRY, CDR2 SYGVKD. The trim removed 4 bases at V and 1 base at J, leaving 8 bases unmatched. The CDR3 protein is CAISGTGGPSTQETQYF. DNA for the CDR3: TGTGCCATCAGTGGGACAGGGGGCCCCTCAACCCAAGAGACCCAGTACTTC.

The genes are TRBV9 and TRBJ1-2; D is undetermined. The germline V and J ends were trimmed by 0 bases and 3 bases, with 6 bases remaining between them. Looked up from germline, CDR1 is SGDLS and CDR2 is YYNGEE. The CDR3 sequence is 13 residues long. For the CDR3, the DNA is TGTGCCAGCAGCGTAGGGGTCCACTATGGCTACACCTTC. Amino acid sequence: CASSVGVHYGYTF.

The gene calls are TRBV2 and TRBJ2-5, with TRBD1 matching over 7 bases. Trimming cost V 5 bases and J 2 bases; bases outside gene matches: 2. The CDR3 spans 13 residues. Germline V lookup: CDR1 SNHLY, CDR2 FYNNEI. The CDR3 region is CASSSDRQETQYF. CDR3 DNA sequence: TGTGCCAGCAGTTCGGACAGGCAAGAGACCCAGTACTTC.

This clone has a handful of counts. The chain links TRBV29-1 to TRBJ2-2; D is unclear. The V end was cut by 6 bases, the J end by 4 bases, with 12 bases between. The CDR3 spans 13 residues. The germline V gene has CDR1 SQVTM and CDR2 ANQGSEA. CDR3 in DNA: TGCAGCGTCGCCGGACGGTTCACCGGGGAGCTGTTTTTT. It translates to CSVAGRFTGELFF.

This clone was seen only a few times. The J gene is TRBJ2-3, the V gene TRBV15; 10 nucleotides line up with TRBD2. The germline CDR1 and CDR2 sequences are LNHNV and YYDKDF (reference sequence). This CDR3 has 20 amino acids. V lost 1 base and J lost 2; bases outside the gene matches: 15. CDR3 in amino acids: CATSRAPRTLAGVNTDTQYF. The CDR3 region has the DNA TGTGCCACCAGCAGAGCCCCCCGAACCCTAGCGGGGGTTAACACAGATACGCAGTATTTT.

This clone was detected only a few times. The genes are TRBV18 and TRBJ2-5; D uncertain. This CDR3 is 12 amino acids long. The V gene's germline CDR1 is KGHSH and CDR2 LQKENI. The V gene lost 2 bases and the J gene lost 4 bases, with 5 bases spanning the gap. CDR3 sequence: CASSPYIETQYF. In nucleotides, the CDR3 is TGTGCCAGCTCACCATACATAGAGACCCAGTACTTC.

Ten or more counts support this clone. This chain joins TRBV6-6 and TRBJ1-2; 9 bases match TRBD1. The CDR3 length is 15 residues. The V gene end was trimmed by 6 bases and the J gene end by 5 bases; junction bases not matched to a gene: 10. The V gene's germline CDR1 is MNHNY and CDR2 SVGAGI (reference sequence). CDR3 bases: TGTGCCAGCAGGCCCCGGGACAGGGAACCATATGGCTACACCTTC. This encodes CASRPRDREPYGYTF.

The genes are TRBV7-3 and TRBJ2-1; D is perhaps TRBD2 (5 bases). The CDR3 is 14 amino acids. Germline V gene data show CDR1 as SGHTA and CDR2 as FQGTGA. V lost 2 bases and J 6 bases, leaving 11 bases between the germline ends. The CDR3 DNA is TGTGCCAGCAGCTTAGGAGGAAAAAGCAATGAGCAGTTCTTC. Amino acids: CASSLGGKSNEQFF.

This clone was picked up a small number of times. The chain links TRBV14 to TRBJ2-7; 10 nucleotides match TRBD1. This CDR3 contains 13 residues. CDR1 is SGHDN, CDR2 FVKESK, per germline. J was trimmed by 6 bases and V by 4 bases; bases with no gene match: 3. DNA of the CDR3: TGTGCCAGCAGCCCTCGGACAGGGGGCGAGCAGTACTTC. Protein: CASSPRTGGEQYF.

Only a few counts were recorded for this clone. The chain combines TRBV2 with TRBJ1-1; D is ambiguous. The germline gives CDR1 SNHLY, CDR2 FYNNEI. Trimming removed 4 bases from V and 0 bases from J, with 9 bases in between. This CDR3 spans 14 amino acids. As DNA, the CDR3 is TGTGCCAGCAGTGCTGCGACGGTGAACACTGAAGCTTTCTTT. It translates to CASSAATVNTEAFF.

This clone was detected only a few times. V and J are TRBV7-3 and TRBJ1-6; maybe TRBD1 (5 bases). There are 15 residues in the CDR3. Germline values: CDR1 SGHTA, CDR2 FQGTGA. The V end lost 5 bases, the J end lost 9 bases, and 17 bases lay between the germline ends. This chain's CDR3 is CASSLTGRLSSPLHF. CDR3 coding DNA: TGTGCCAGCAGCCTCACGGGGCGGCTTAGTTCACCCCTCCACTTT.

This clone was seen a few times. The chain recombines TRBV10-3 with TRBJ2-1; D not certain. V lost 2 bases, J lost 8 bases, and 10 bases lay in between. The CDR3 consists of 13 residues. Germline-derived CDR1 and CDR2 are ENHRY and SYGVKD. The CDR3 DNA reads TGTGCCATCAGTGAGAGCAGTATCCATGAGCAGTTCTTC. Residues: CAISESSIHEQFF.

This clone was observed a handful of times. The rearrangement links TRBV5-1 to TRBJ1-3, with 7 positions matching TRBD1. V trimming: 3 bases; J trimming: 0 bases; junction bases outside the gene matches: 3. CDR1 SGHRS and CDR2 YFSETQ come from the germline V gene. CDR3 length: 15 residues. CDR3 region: CASSSTGTSGNTIYF. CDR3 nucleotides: TGCGCCAGCAGCTCGACAGGGACCTCTGGAAACACCATATATTTT.

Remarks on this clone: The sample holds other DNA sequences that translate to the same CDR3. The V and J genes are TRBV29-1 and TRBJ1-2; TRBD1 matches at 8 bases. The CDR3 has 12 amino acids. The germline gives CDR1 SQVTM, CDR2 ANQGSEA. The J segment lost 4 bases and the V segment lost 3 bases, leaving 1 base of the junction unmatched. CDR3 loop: CSVDGQGYGYTF. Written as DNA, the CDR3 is TGCAGCGTTGACGGACAGGGCTATGGCTACACCTTC. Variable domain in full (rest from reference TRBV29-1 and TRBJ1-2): SAVISQKPSRDICQRGTSLTIQCQVDSQVTMMFWYRQQPGQSLTLIATANQGSEATYESGFVIDKFPISRPNLTFSTLTVSNMSPEDSSIYLCSVDGQGYGYTFGSGTRLTVV.

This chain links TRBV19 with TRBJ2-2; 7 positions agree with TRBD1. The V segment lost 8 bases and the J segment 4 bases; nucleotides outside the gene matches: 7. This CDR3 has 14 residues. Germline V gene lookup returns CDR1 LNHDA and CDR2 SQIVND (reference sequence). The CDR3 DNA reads TGTGCCAGTTCCCGGACAGGTCGCACCGGGGAGCTGTTTTTT. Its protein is CASSRTGRTGELFF.

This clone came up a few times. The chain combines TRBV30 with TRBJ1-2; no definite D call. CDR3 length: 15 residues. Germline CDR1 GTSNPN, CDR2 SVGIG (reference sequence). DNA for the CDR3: TGTGCTTCTCCCTCTTCTACATTTCCTACCTATGGCTACACCTTC. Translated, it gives CASPSSTFPTYGYTF.

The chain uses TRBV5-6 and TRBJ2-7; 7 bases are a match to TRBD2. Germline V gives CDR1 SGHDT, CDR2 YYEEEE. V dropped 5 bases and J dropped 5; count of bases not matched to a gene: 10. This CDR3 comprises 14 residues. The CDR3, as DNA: TGTGCCAGCAGGATGCGGGGGTGGTCACACGAGCAGTACTTC. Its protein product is CASRMRGWSHEQYF. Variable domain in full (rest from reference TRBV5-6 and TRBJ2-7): DAGVTQSPTHLIKTRGQQVTLRCSPKSGHDTVSWYQQALGQGPQFIFQYYEEEERQRGNFPDRFSGHQFPNYSSELNVNALLLGDSALYLCASRMRGWSHEQYFGPGTRLTVT.

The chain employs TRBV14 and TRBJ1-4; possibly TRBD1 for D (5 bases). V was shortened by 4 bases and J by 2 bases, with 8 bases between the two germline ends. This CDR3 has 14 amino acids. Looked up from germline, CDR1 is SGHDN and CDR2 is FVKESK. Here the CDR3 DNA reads TGTGCCAGCAGCCCCAGGGCCACTAATGAAAAACTGTTTTTT. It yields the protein CASSPRATNEKLFF.